The 20 T cell receptor beta chains presented below share a single source sample, sequenced in a study of CD8+CD57+ T cells in acquired aplastic anemia. TCR beta VDJ and CDR3 were profiled, and genomic DNA was the template. Each CDR3 protein gets one entry after TCRdb re-called the reads with MiXCR. The sample lists around 430,000 distinct CDR3 sequences, approximately 32% occurring once. Previously, flow cytometry had revealed CD8+CD57+ cell expansion in the patients chosen for sequencing. The specimen sequenced was sorted CD4+, CD8+, or CD8+CD57+ T cells (not recorded which) from PBMCs. The receptors derive from a human donor with aplastic anemia.

Concerning this clonotype itself: A much larger clonotype is one base distant, so this may be a read error. The chain has TRBV7-2 and TRBJ2-7; D is tentatively TRBD1 or TRBD2 (5 bases each). The CDR3 is made up of 14 amino acids. With 1 base removed from V and 3 bases from J, the gap between germline ends came to 10 bases. Germline CDR1 SGHTA, CDR2 FQGNSA. The CDR3 DNA reads as TGTGCCAGCAGCTTAGGGGGGTTGGGCTACGAGCAGTACTTC. Protein: CASSLGGLGYEQYF.

A few counts support this clonotype. The J gene is TRBJ2-5, the V gene TRBV9; tentatively, D is TRBD1 (6 bases). CDR1 and CDR2 from the germline V gene are SGDLS and YYNGEE. This CDR3 has 13 residues. The V and J ends lost 3 bases and 5 bases respectively, with 11 bases between them. This CDR3 is CASSGSRGETQYF. CDR3 sequence (DNA): TGTGCCAGCAGCGGCAGCAGGGGCGAGACCCAGTACTTC.

Many counts were recorded for this clonotype. This chain uses TRBV10-3 with TRBJ2-7, with TRBD1 identical over 7 bases. Trimming removed 7 bases from V and 7 bases from J; junction bases left unmatched: 16. This CDR3 contains 15 residues. CDR1 is ENHRY, CDR2 SYGVKD, per germline. CDR3 amino acids: CAITPEGQSQGEQYF. The CDR3 region has the DNA TGTGCCATCACTCCTGAGGGACAGAGTCAAGGTGAGCAGTACTTC.

This chain links TRBV4-2 with TRBJ1-2; tentatively, D is TRBD1 (6 bases). Germline-derived CDR1 and CDR2 are LGHNA and YNFKEQ. This CDR3 is 15 amino acids long. The V gene lost 3 bases and the J gene lost 2 bases, with 13 bases spanning the gap. CDR3 sequence (DNA): TGTGCCAGCAGCCATGAACAGGGAATAAACTATGGCTACACCTTC. It yields the protein CASSHEQGINYGYTF.

This clonotype has a handful of counts. One base away lies a much larger clone, so this may be a sequencing read error. The chain joins TRBV19 to TRBJ1-6, with D uncertain. The CDR3 has 13 amino acids. Germline CDR1 LNHDA, CDR2 SQIVND (reference sequence). V lost 5 bases to trimming and J lost 12 bases, with 14 bases between them. The CDR3 DNA reads as TGTGCCAGTAGTTCAGCCGTGGGCTTACCCCTCCACTTT. This translates into CASSSAVGLPLHF.

This chain connects TRBV12-3 or TRBV12-4 to TRBJ2-5; 12 positions match TRBD2. Trimming removed 6 bases from V and 6 bases from J; junction bases left unmatched: 17. This CDR3 has 18 residues. The CDR3: CASSPGTSGWGGVKTQYF. DNA for the CDR3: TGTGCCAGCAGCCCCGGGACTAGCGGGTGGGGAGGTGTAAAGACCCAGTACTTC.

This clonotype was found many times. The V call is TRBV19, the J call TRBJ2-1, with D unclear. Trimming stripped 2 bases from V and 9 bases from J, with 11 bases between. Looked up from germline, CDR1 is LNHDA and CDR2 is SQIVND (reference sequence). The CDR3 consists of 13 residues. The CDR3 sequence is CASSIIANTEQFF. The CDR3 nucleotides read TGTGCCAGTAGTATAATTGCTAACACTGAGCAGTTCTTC.

Comments on this clonotype: This may arise from a read error, as a much more abundant clone is one base away. The J gene is TRBJ1-2, the V gene TRBV7-9, with D tentatively TRBD1 (6 bases). This CDR3 has 14 residues. The germline V gene encodes CDR1 SEHNR and CDR2 FQNEAQ (reference sequence). The CDR3 coding sequence is TGTACCAGCAGCTTAGGGGGATTGGACTATGGCTACACCTTC. Protein product: CTSSLGGLDYGYTF.

The chain is built from TRBV7-9 and TRBJ1-1; D uncertain. Trimming took off 1 base at V and 6 bases at J, with 9 bases between the two ends. The length of the CDR3 is 13 residues. From germline, CDR1 is SEHNR and CDR2 FQNEAQ (reference sequence). In DNA, the CDR3 is TGTGCCAGCAGCTTAGATGGCGGGGCTGAAGCTTTCTTT. Its protein is CASSLDGGAEAFF.

Comments on this clonotype: Germline is not matched at one junction end, which may reflect a read error. V gene TRBV11-3 combines with J gene TRBJ2-2; 8 positions match TRBD1. Germline-derived CDR1 and CDR2 are SGHNT and YENEEA. This CDR3 contains 14 residues. The CDR3 region is CASSPRQGSGEPFF. CDR3 nucleotides: TGTGCCAGCAGCCCTAGACAGGGGTCGGGGGAGCCGTTTTTT.

This clonotype occurred many times. The chain uses TRBV12-3 or TRBV12-4 and TRBJ1-2; the D gene is possibly TRBD1 (5 bases). This CDR3 has 15 residues. V gave up 6 bases and J gave up 5 bases, with 19 bases separating them. DNA for the CDR3: TGTGCCAGCAGCCCACGGGGGGACGGGCGGTATGGCTACACCTTC. This gives the protein CASSPRGDGRYGYTF.

In the case of this clonotype: A much larger clone is a single base away; this may be a read error. CDR3 DNA sequence: TGTGCCGGTAGCTCCTCGGGAGGGGGATACGAGCAGTACTTC. Protein: CAGSSSGGGYEQYF. The J gene is TRBJ2-7, the V gene TRBV19, with 8 positions matching TRBD2. The CDR3 runs to 14 residues. Per germline, CDR1 LNHDA and CDR2 SQIVND (reference sequence).

The rearrangement uses TRBV30 and TRBJ2-1; D is tentatively TRBD1 or TRBD2 (6 bases each). This CDR3 is 14 amino acids long. CDR1 GTSNPN and CDR2 SVGIG come from the germline V gene (reference sequence). V was pared by 3 bases and J by 9 bases, with 18 bases between. Here the CDR3 reads CAWRGGRERAEQFF. CDR3 DNA sequence: TGTGCCTGGAGAGGGGGACGGGAGCGCGCTGAGCAGTTCTTC.

On this clonotype itself: The conserved phenylalanine or tryptophan is not found at the CDR3 terminus, so this likely reflects a read error. No DNA is shown, since the ends of the CDR3 on it are uncertain; the CDR3 is the one TCRdb lists. The rearrangement links TRBV25-1 to TRBJ1-6. The germline gives CDR1 MGHDK, CDR2 SYGVNS. The CDR3 spans 13 residues, counting both ends. The CDR3 sequence: CASSFGSQATLHY.

This clonotype was observed a single time. The V call is TRBV19, the J call TRBJ2-7, with 8 bases lining up with TRBD1. The ends lost 6 bases at V and 7 bases at J; junction bases unmatched: 8. There are 13 residues in the CDR3. CDR1 is LNHDA and CDR2 is SQIVND in the germline V gene (reference sequence). In nucleotides, the CDR3 is TGTGCCAGTAGCCGAACAGGGGACAGGGAGCAGTACTTC. This sequence encodes CASSRTGDREQYF.

The V call is TRBV5-1, the J call TRBJ1-2; 9 bases map to TRBD1. Germline V gene sequence: CDR1 SGHRS, CDR2 YFSETQ. V trimming: 4 bases; J trimming: 1 base; junction bases outside the gene matches: 8. The CDR3 loop spans 16 amino acids. The CDR3 here is CASSPGTGRINYGYTF. The DNA of the CDR3 is TGCGCCAGCAGCCCAGGGACAGGGAGGATTAACTATGGCTACACCTTC.

This clonotype was seen ten or more times. This chain connects TRBV2 to TRBJ2-5, with TRBD2 identical over 9 bases. Germline V gene lookup returns CDR1 SNHLY and CDR2 FYNNEI. The CDR3 sequence is 14 residues long. The ends lost 7 bases at V and 3 bases at J; junction bases unmatched: 6. The CDR3 spells CASTAGGPEETQYF. Here the CDR3 DNA reads TGTGCCAGCACGGCGGGGGGGCCAGAAGAGACCCAGTACTTC.

This chain connects TRBV10-3 to TRBJ2-5; TRBD2 might be the D (6 bases). V gave up 10 bases and J gave up 2 bases, with 8 bases separating them. The CDR3 is 11 amino acids. Germline assignment: CDR1 ENHRY and CDR2 SYGVKD. CDR3 sequence (DNA): TGTGCCAGCGGGGAGCAAGAGACCCAGTACTTC. Translation gives CASGEQETQYF.

The chain joins TRBV27 to TRBJ1-6; perhaps TRBD1 as D (5 bases). This CDR3 has 14 amino acids. Trimming removed 6 bases from V and 5 bases from J, with 11 bases in between. Germline V gene sequence: CDR1 MNHEY, CDR2 SMNVEV (reference sequence). As DNA, the CDR3 is TGTGCCAGCAGGCCGATGACAGATAATTCACCCCTCCACTTT. Its protein is CASRPMTDNSPLHF.

The chain couples TRBV5-1 to TRBJ1-4; the D is unclear. The germline V gene encodes CDR1 SGHRS and CDR2 YFSETQ. The CDR3 extends over 15 amino acids. The V end was cut by 0 bases, the J end by 3 bases, with 9 bases between. The CDR3 is CASSLDGRPNEKLFF. The CDR3, as DNA: TGCGCCAGCAGCTTGGATGGTAGGCCTAATGAAAAACTGTTTTTT.